Following are 30 T cell receptor beta chains from one sample sequenced in a study of molecular identifiers for immune sequencing clone quantification (dated 2018 in TCRdb). The library came from PCR. Data came from a NextSeq 500. The public reads were run again by TCRdb, first through fastp at Q25 and then through MiXCR, and only productive beta chains were kept. All rows with the same CDR3 protein become a single entry with the most common DNA and genes. This sample gives about 510,000 distinct CDR3 sequences in total; about 26% of them show up just once. 0.7% to 0.9% of the sample is in the top ten clones. Material: naive CD8+ T cells from blood, with Jurkat cell RNA spiked in. Per the publication, the cell subset or site label means: FACS-sorted CD8+CD4-CCR7+CD45RA+ naive T cells. Receptor source: a human donor in good health. Some libraries in this study had Jurkat cell RNA spiked in.

This clonotype was seen at least ten times. The chain combines TRBV6-6 with TRBJ1-1; weak D call: TRBD1 (6 bases). V was pared by 4 bases and J by 4 bases, with 25 bases between. Germline V gene sequence: CDR1 MNHNY, CDR2 SVGAGI (reference sequence). CDR3 length equals 18 residues. CDR3 residues: CASSLTIRETGIGTEAFF. CDR3 nucleotide sequence: TGTGCCAGCAGTTTAACGATACGTGAAACAGGGATTGGCACTGAAGCTTTCTTT.

The chain links TRBV3-2 to TRBJ1-2; whether TRBD1, the table's D call, matches the DNA was not checked. TRBV3-2 is flagged as a pseudogene. This CDR3 region has 15 residues. CDR3 in amino acids: CASSLIQGRKNGYTF. As DNA, the CDR3 is TGTGCCAGCAGCCTGATTCAGGGAAGGAAGAATGGCTACACCTTC.

The chain uses TRBV7-9 and TRBJ2-5; D is possibly TRBD1 (6 bases). Per the germline V gene, CDR1 is SEHNR and CDR2 is FQNEAQ (reference sequence). With 5 bases removed from V and 4 bases from J, the gap between germline ends came to 17 bases. This CDR3 comprises 15 residues. The CDR3 DNA reads TGTGCCAGCAGCCCCGGGACACGGATGAGAGAGACCCAGTACTTC. Protein: CASSPGTRMRETQYF. Combining the CDR3 with reference TRBV7-9 and TRBJ2-5 gives the whole variable domain DTGVSQNPRHKITKRGQNVTFRCDPISEHNRLYWYRQTLGQGPEFLTYFQNEAQLEKSRLLSDRFSAERPKGSFSTLEIQRTEQGDSAMYLCASSPGTRMRETQYFGPGTRLLVL.

In regard to this clonotype: One base away lies a much larger clone, so this may be a sequencing read error. This chain connects TRBV7-9 to TRBJ1-5; 12 nucleotides line up with TRBD1. J was trimmed by 4 bases and V by 2 bases; bases with no gene match: 12. From germline, CDR1 is SEHNR and CDR2 FQNEAQ (reference sequence). The CDR3 runs 19 residues. The CDR3 DNA reads TGTGCCAGCAGCTTACTTAGCGGGGACAGGGGGCTTTGGAATCAGCCCCAGCATTTT. Protein: CASSLLSGDRGLWNQPQHF.

The chain is built from TRBV14 and TRBJ2-7; maybe TRBD1 (5 bases). This CDR3 is 14 amino acids long. With 4 bases removed from V and 2 bases from J, the gap between germline ends came to 12 bases. From germline, CDR1 is SGHDN and CDR2 FVKESK. The CDR3 DNA reads TGTGCCAGCAGCCCCTCGACAGATACCTACGAGCAGTACTTC. The encoded protein is CASSPSTDTYEQYF. The whole variable domain, remainder taken from reference TRBV14 and TRBJ2-7, is EAGVTQFPSHSVIEKGQTVTLRCDPISGHDNLYWYRRVMGKEIKFLLHFVKESKQDESGMPNNRFLAERTGGTYSTLKVQPAELEDSGVYFCASSPSTDTYEQYFGPGTRLTVT.

This clonotype has just a few counts. The J gene is TRBJ2-7, the V gene TRBV24-1; D unresolved. Germline-derived CDR1 and CDR2 are KGHDR and SFDVKD. V gave up 9 bases and J gave up 4 bases, with 12 bases separating them. The CDR3 consists of 12 residues. The CDR3 sequence: CATEVKGYEQYF. The CDR3 bases are TGTGCCACCGAGGTTAAAGGGTACGAGCAGTACTTC.

The chain joins TRBV18 to TRBJ2-5; 8 bases are a match to TRBD1. Per germline, CDR1 KGHSH and CDR2 LQKENI. The ends lost 1 base at V and 0 bases at J; junction bases unmatched: 4. This CDR3 has 16 residues. CDR3 residues: CASSPRQGSDQETQYF. DNA of the CDR3: TGTGCCAGCTCACCACGACAGGGGTCTGACCAAGAGACCCAGTACTTC.

On this clonotype itself: A much larger clone lies a single base off, so this may be a read error. The conserved phenylalanine or tryptophan normally closing the CDR3 is absent here, so this likely arose from a read error. The chain is built from TRBV29-1 and TRBJ2-2, with 7 bases matching TRBD1. Unmatched junction bases numbered 8, after V lost 1 base and J lost 0 bases. CDR3 length equals 17 residues. From germline, CDR1 is SQVTM and CDR2 ANQGSEA. The CDR3 protein is CSVEAARDRPNTGELFL. CDR3 DNA: TGCAGCGTTGAAGCGGCTCGGGACAGACCGAACACCGGGGAGCTGTTTCTT.

The table lists this clonotype with a few counts. The V and J genes are TRBV4-1 and TRBJ1-1, with unresolved D. The CDR3 length is 13 residues. The germline V and J ends were trimmed by 5 bases and 1 base, with 8 bases remaining between them. Germline CDR1 and CDR2: MGHRA and YSYEKL. The DNA for the CDR3 is TGCGCCAGCAGCACCAATTGGAACACTGAAGCTTTCTTT. Encoded protein: CASSTNWNTEAFF.

This clonotype was counted between two and nine times. The chain employs TRBV27 and TRBJ2-3, with D uncertain. Germline CDR1 is MNHEY and CDR2 is SMNVEV (reference sequence). The CDR3 sequence is 12 residues long. The V end lost 3 bases, the J end lost 6 bases, and 7 bases lay between the germline ends. The CDR3: CASSFIGDTQYF. CDR3 DNA: TGTGCCAGCAGTTTTATCGGGGATACGCAGTATTTT.

Comments on this clonotype: A much larger clone differs from this one at a single base, so this may be a read error. The gene calls are TRBV12-3 or TRBV12-4 and TRBJ2-5; 12 bases match TRBD2. This CDR3 is 18 amino acids long. Trimming at V came to 6 bases and at J to 2 bases, leaving 13 bases not matched to a gene. The CDR3 region has the DNA TGTGCCAGCAGCAGGTCCCCCAGGACTAGCGGGGATCAAGAGACCCAGTACTTC. This translates into CASSRSPRTSGDQETQYF.

On this clonotype: This may arise from a read error, as a much more abundant clone is one base away. No conserved phenylalanine or tryptophan is present at the end of the CDR3, so a read error is the likely explanation. The J gene is TRBJ1-3, the V gene TRBV9; D is undetermined. CDR3 length equals 13 residues. The V end lost 5 bases, the J end lost 0 bases, and 6 bases lay between the germline ends. Germline assignment: CDR1 SGDLS and CDR2 YYNGEE. The CDR3 sequence: CASRGSSGNTIYS. In DNA form, the CDR3 reads TGTGCCAGCAGGGGAAGCTCTGGAAACACCATATATTCT.

V is TRBV7-2 and J is TRBJ1-6; possible D gene TRBD1, 5 bases. Trimming removed 0 bases at V and 10 bases at J, with 13 bases between. The germline gives CDR1 SGHTA, CDR2 FQGNSA. The CDR3 has 15 residues. The CDR3 reads CASSLAGDGGSPLHF. The CDR3 DNA reads as TGTGCCAGCAGCTTAGCGGGCGACGGGGGGTCACCCCTCCACTTT.

About this clonotype: A read error is possible here, since a much larger clone lies one base away. V is TRBV29-1 and J is TRBJ2-4; D is possibly TRBD1 or TRBD2 (5 bases each). CDR3 size: 10 residues. Looked up from germline, CDR1 is SQVTM and CDR2 is ANQGSEA. This chain's CDR3 is CCVEWDVQYF. The CDR3 bases are TGCTGCGTTGAATGGGACGTGCAGTACTTC.

A note on this clonotype: The junction departs from germline at one end; a sequencing error may be responsible. The J gene is TRBJ2-5, the V gene TRBV3-1; TRBD1 aligns across 7 bases. Looked up from germline, CDR1 is LGHDT and CDR2 is YNNKEL (reference sequence). The CDR3 is made up of 13 amino acids. The CDR3 here is CACSETGLETQYF. DNA for the CDR3: TGCGCCTGCAGCGAGACAGGGCTAGAGACCCAGTACTTC.

The rearrangement uses TRBV5-1 and TRBJ1-1; 10 nucleotides line up with TRBD1. This CDR3 has 14 amino acids. Germline trimming cut 4 bases from V and 8 bases from J; bases unmatched to any gene: 8. The germline V gene encodes CDR1 SGHRS and CDR2 YFSETQ. The CDR3 loop is CASSPGQGPVEAFF. The CDR3 DNA is TGCGCCAGCAGCCCGGGACAGGGGCCCGTGGAAGCTTTCTTT.

Comments on this clonotype: One junction end disagrees with the germline gene, perhaps due to a read error. CDR3 in amino acids: CGARFLNTGELFF. CDR3 DNA: TGCGGTGCTAGGTTTCTGAACACCGGGGAGCTGTTTTTT. The chain is built from TRBV20-1 and TRBJ2-2; no clear D. Looked up from germline, CDR1 is DFQATT and CDR2 is SNEGSKA (reference sequence). The CDR3 is 13 amino acids.

A note on this clonotype: Being one base from a much bigger clone, this may be a read error. The CDR3 end shows no conserved phenylalanine or tryptophan, and so a read error is likely. The CDR3 DNA sequence: TGCGCCAGCAGCTTGGGGCCTTCCTCTGGAAACACCATATATTCT. Its translation is CASSLGPSSGNTIYS. The chain links TRBV5-1 to TRBJ1-3, with D unclear. The germline V and J ends were trimmed by 0 bases and 0 bases, with 7 bases remaining between them. Germline loops: CDR1 SGHRS, CDR2 YFSETQ. This CDR3 comprises 15 residues.

This clonotype has ten or more counts. This chain uses TRBV6-5 with TRBJ2-7, with D unresolved. The CDR3 contains 14 residues. CDR1 is MNHEY and CDR2 is SVGAGI in the germline V gene. V shed 2 bases and J shed 1 base, with 9 bases lying between them. Here the CDR3 DNA reads TGTGCCAGCAGTTACAGTGGACGGTCCTACGAGCAGTACTTC. As protein: CASSYSGRSYEQYF.

To note about this clonotype: A read error may explain this, as a much larger clone is one base away. Given the absence of the conserved phenylalanine or tryptophan at the CDR3 end, a read error is likely. The limits of the CDR3 on the DNA are not certain, so only TCRdb's listed CDR3 is given. CDR3 sequence: CASSQDEYS. V and J are TRBV4-3 and TRBJ2-7. The germline V gene has CDR1 LGHNA and CDR2 YSLEER. The CDR3 is 9 amino acids in total, end residues counted.

The chain couples TRBV7-9 to TRBJ2-3; 7 bases map to TRBD2. This CDR3 region has 16 residues. Germline loops: CDR1 SEHNR, CDR2 FQNEAQ (reference sequence). Germline trimming cut 1 base from V and 0 bases from J; bases unmatched to any gene: 4. In nucleotides, the CDR3 is TGTGCCAGCAGCTTAGGGCGCGGGGGAAGCACAGATACGCAGTATTTT. Protein product: CASSLGRGGSTDTQYF.

Note on this clonotype: The conserved phenylalanine or tryptophan normally closing the CDR3 is absent here, so this likely arose from a read error. This chain links TRBV4-3 with TRBJ2-6; 8 bases fit TRBD1. This CDR3 contains 17 residues. V was pared by 2 bases and J by 2 bases, with 5 bases of the junction left unmatched. Germline V gene sequence: CDR1 LGHNA, CDR2 YSLEER. Here the CDR3 DNA reads TGCGCCAGCAGCCAACCAGGACAGGGACCTGGGGCCAACGTCCTGACTCTC. Its protein product is CASSQPGQGPGANVLTL.

This clonotype was detected many times. The gene calls are TRBV5-1 and TRBJ2-3; 7 bases map to TRBD1. Unmatched junction bases numbered 4, after V lost 2 bases and J lost 1 base. The germline gives CDR1 SGHRS, CDR2 YFSETQ. The CDR3 is 15 residues long. CDR3 nucleotide sequence: TGCGCCAGCAGCTTCGGACAGGCTGGCACAGATACGCAGTATTTT. Protein product: CASSFGQAGTDTQYF.

This clonotype was detected only a few times. The chain recombines TRBV19 with TRBJ1-5; TRBD1 matches at 8 bases. This CDR3 contains 14 residues. CDR1 is LNHDA, CDR2 SQIVND, per germline (reference sequence). The V gene end was trimmed by 9 bases and the J gene end by 7 bases; junction bases not matched to a gene: 11. The CDR3 region has the DNA TGTGCCAGCGATCCTTCAGGGGGCCTCCAGCCCCAGCATTTT. It translates to CASDPSGGLQPQHF. Complete variable domain (other parts from reference TRBV19 and TRBJ1-5): DGGITQSPKYLFRKEGQNVTLSCEQNLNHDAMYWYRQDPGQGLRLIYYSQIVNDFQKGDIAEGYSVSREKKESFPLTVTSAQKNPTAFYLCASDPSGGLQPQHFGDGTRLSIL.

The gene calls are TRBV15 and TRBJ1-3; no clear D gene. Deletions cut 0 bases from V and 0 bases from J, with 12 bases between. The length of the CDR3 is 17 residues. Germline V gene data show CDR1 as LNHNV and CDR2 as YYDKDF (reference sequence). The CDR3 reads CATSRDQAGYSGNTIYF. The CDR3 DNA reads TGTGCCACCAGCAGAGATCAGGCGGGGTACTCTGGAAACACCATATATTTT. Supplemented by reference TRBV15 and TRBJ1-3, the full variable domain reads DAMVIQNPRYQVTQFGKPVTLSCSQTLNHNVMYWYQQKSSQAPKLLFHYYDKDFNNEADTPDNFQSRRPNTSFCFLDIRSPGLGDTAMYLCATSRDQAGYSGNTIYFGEGSWLTVV.

The table lists this clonotype with many counts. One end of the junction fails to match germline, which may point to a read error. The CDR3: CASSLRAGYEQYF. For the CDR3, the DNA is TGCGCCAGCAGCTTAAGGGCGGGTTACGAGCAGTACTTC. The chain uses TRBV27 and TRBJ2-7; a weak D match, TRBD2 (5 bases). The CDR3 is 13 amino acids. CDR1 is MNHEY, CDR2 SMNVEV, per germline (reference sequence).

Comment on this clonotype: A junction end diverges from the germline sequence, so it may reflect a read error. The genes are TRBV27 and TRBJ2-6; a weak D match, TRBD1 (5 bases). Looked up from germline, CDR1 is MNHEY and CDR2 is SMNVEV (reference sequence). This CDR3 spans 15 amino acids. The CDR3 DNA sequence: TGTGCCAGCAGTCCACGGTTTTCTGGGGCCAACGTCCCGACTTTC. Translation: CASSPRFSGANVPTF.

As concerns this clonotype: A much larger clone differs by one base, so this may be a read error. This chain connects TRBV4-3 to TRBJ1-2; D might be TRBD1 (5 bases). CDR3 size: 16 residues. Trimming stripped 0 bases from V and 7 bases from J, with 18 bases between. Per germline, CDR1 LGHNA and CDR2 YSLEER. DNA of the CDR3: TGCGCCAGCAGCCAAGAGATTTCAGGGCAGAGCTGTGGCTACACCTTC. Translated: CASSQEISGQSCGYTF.

There are many counts of this clonotype. The rearrangement links TRBV5-1 to TRBJ2-7; D gene ambiguous. Germline CDR1 reads SGHRS; CDR2 reads YFSETQ. The CDR3 covers 12 residues. V lost 0 bases and J lost 3, with 4 bases in between. This CDR3 is CASSLGFYEQYF. CDR3 nucleotide sequence: TGCGCCAGCAGCTTGGGGTTCTACGAGCAGTACTTC.

A note on this clonotype: Given a much more abundant clone one base away, this may be a read error. The chain couples TRBV4-3 to TRBJ1-6; D is possibly TRBD1 (6 bases). The CDR3 is 19 residues long. CDR1 is LGHNA, CDR2 YSLEER, per germline. Trimming left V 2 bases short and J 0 bases short, with 17 bases between. The CDR3 region has the DNA TGCGCCAGCAGCCAATATCTTCGCAGGGGAAGCTCCTATAATTCACCCCTCCACTTT. Protein sequence: CASSQYLRRGSSYNSPLHF.